In this sample, the clone carrying this TCR beta chain turned up a few times. Its specificity is not known. The source of the sample is a study of radiation and T cells in renal cell carcinoma. Described time point: blood 2 weeks post-SBRT. The treatment is: 15 Gy SBRT to primary tumor, nephrectomy 4 weeks later. Blood was sampled at baseline, 2 weeks and 4 weeks after SBRT. The data were produced by immunoSEQ multiplex PCR, yet TCRdb's version contains in-frame clones alone and is incomplete. Here the sample spans some 120,000 clones, around 85% being singletons. Overall study findings and caveats: From baseline, blood top tumor clonotypes peaked at 2 weeks post-radiation. Without pretreatment biopsies, baseline tumor clonotype presence was undetermined.

V was trimmed by 3 bases and J by 4 bases, leaving 9 bases between them. The CDR3 contains 13 residues. Germline CDR1 and CDR2: SGHNT and YYREEE (reference sequence). The rearrangement uses TRBV5-4 and TRBJ2-3; D remains ambiguous. This receptor was obtained from a man aged 50 to 59 with renal cell carcinoma. Sequences were derived from blood, sampled from a patient whose treatment included radiotherapy and nephrectomy. The CDR3 here is CASSSGFSDTQYF. The CDR3 DNA is TGTGCCAGCAGCTCCGGATTCTCAGATACGCAGTATTTT.